The present entry profiles one TCR beta chain with its context. What it binds is not known. The source material, RNA transcripts, was used to amplify TCR beta CDR3 regions. HTBI primers were the set used in a first-round RT-PCR of the TCR CDR3. From the multiplex PCR reads, TCRdb called clonotypes with MiXCR, one entry per CDR3 protein. The top ten clones hold about 10% of a sample with hundreds of thousands of distinct CDR3 sequences, around 22% of them seen once. The germline gives CDR1 MNHEY, CDR2 SVGEGT. CDR3 size: 16 residues. V lost 4 bases, J lost 3 bases, and 18 bases lay in between. The data belong to a study of T cells in Graves' hyperthyroidism and ophthalmopathy. Whole-study results and caveats: Appearing also in blood were most of the thyroid clonotypes expanded above 0.001.

The rearrangement joins TRBV6-2 or TRBV6-3 to TRBJ2-5; tentatively, D is TRBD2 (5 bases). The sequence was obtained from a woman in her 30s with Graves' ophthalmopathy. What was sequenced was blood. In nucleotides, the CDR3 is TGTGCCAGCAGTTCGAATCGCCGGACTCGAGAAGAGACCCAGTACTTC. It specifies CASSSNRRTREETQYF.